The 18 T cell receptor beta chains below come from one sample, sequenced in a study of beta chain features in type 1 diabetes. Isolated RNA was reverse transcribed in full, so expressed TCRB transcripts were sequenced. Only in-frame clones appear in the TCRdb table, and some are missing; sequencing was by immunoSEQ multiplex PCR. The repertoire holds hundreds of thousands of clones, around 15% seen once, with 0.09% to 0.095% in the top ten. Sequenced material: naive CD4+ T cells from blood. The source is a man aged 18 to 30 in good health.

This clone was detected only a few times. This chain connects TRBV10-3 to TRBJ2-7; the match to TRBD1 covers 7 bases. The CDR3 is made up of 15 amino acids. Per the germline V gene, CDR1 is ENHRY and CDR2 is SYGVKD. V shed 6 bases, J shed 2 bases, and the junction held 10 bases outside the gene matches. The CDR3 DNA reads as TGTGCCATCAGCCCTCAGTGGACAGGCACCTACGAGCAGTACTTC. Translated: CAISPQWTGTYEQYF.

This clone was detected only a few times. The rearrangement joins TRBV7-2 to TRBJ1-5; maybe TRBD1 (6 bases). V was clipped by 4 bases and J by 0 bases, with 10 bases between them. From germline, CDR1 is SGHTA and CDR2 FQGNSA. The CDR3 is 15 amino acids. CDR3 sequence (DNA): TGTGCCAGCAGCTGGTCGACAGGTAGCAATCAGCCCCAGCATTTT. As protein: CASSWSTGSNQPQHF.

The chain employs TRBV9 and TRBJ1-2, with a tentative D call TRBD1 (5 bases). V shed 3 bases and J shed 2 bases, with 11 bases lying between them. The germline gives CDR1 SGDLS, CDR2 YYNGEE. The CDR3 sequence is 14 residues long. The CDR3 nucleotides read TGTGCCAGCAGCGGACAGCCGATCAACTATGGCTACACCTTC. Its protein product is CASSGQPINYGYTF.

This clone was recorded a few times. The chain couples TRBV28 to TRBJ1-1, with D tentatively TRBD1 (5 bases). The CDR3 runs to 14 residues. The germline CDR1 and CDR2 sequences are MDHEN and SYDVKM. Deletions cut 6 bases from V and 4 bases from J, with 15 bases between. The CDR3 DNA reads TGTGCCAGCAGCACCGATCGAGGGACCACTGAAGCTTTCTTT. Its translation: CASSTDRGTTEAFF. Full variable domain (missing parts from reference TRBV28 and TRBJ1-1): DVKVTQSSRYLVKRTGEKVFLECVQDMDHENMFWYRQDPGLGLRLIYFSYDVKMKEKGDIPEGYSVSREKKERFSLILESASTNQTSMYLCASSTDRGTTEAFFGQGTRLTVV.

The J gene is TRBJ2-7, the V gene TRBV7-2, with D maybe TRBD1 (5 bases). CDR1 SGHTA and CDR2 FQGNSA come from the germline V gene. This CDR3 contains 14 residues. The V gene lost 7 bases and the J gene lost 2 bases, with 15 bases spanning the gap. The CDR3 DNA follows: TGTGCCAGCACCCTCCAAGGGGTCCCCTACGAGCAGTACTTC. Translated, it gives CASTLQGVPYEQYF. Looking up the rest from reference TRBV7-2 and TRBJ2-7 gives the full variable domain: GAGVSQSPSNKVTEKGKDVELRCDPISGHTALYWYRQSLGQGLEFLIYFQGNSAPDKSGLPSDRFSAERTGGSVSTLTIQRTQQEDSAVYLCASTLQGVPYEQYFGPGTRLTVT.

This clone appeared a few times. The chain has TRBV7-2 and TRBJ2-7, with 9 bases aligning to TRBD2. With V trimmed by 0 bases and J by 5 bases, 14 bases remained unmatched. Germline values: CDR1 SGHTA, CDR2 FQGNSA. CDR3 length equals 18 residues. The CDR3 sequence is CASSLAVVAGGLLHEQYF. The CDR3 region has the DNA TGTGCCAGCAGCTTAGCGGTAGTTGCGGGAGGGCTTCTGCACGAGCAGTACTTC.

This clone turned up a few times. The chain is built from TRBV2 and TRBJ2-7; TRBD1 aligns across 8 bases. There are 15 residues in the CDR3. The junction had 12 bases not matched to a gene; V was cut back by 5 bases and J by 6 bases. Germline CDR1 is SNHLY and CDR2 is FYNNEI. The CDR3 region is CASSQAGGAFREQYF. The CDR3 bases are TGTGCCAGCAGTCAGGCAGGGGGCGCATTTCGCGAGCAGTACTTC.

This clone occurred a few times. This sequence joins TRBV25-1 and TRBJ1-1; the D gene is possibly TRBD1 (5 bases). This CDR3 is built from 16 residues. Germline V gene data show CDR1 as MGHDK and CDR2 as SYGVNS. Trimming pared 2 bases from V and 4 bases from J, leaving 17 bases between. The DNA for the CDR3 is TGTGCCAGCAGTGAAAACGCCGCCAGGGTTGGCACTGAAGCTTTCTTT. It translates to CASSENAARVGTEAFF.

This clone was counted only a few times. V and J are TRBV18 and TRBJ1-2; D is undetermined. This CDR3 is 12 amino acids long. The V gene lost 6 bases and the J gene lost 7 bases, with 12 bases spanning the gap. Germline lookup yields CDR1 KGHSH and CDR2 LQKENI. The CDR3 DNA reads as TGTGCCAGCTCTTCCGACCTGACTGGCTACACCTTC. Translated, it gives CASSSDLTGYTF.

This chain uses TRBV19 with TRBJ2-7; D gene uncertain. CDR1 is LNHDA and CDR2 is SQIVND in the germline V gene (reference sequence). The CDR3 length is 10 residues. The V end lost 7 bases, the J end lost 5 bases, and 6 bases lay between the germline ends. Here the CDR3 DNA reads TGTGCCAGTACGCCTCACGAGCAGTACTTC. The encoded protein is CASTPHEQYF.

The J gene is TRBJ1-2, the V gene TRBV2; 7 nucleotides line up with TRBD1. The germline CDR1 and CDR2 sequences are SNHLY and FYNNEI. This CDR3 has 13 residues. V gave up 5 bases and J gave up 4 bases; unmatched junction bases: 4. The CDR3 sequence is CASSYRGGYGYTF. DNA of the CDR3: TGTGCCAGCAGTTACAGGGGAGGCTATGGCTACACCTTC.

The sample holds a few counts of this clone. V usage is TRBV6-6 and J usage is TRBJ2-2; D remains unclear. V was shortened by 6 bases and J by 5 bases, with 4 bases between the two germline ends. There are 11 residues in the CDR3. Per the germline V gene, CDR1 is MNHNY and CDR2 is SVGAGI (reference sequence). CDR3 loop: CASRKTGELFF. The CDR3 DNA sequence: TGTGCCAGCAGAAAGACCGGGGAGCTGTTTTTT.

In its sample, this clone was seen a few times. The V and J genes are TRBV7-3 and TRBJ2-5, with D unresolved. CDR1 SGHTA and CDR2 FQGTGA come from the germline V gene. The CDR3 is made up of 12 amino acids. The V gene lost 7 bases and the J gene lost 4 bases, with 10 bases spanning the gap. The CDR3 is CASIDSIETQYF. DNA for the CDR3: TGTGCCAGCATCGACTCTATAGAGACCCAGTACTTC.

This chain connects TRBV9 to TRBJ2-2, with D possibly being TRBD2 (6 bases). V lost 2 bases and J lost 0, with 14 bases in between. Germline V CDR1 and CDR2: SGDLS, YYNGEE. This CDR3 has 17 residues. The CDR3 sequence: CASSVQSGLANTGELFF. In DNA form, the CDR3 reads TGTGCCAGCAGCGTCCAGTCGGGACTGGCGAACACCGGGGAGCTGTTTTTT.

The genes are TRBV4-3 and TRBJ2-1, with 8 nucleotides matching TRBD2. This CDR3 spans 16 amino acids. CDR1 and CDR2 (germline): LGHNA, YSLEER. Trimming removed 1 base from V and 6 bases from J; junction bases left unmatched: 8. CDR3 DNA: TGCGCCAGCAGCCAAGGTGGTAGCGGGAAACGCAATGAGCAGTTCTTC. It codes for CASSQGGSGKRNEQFF.

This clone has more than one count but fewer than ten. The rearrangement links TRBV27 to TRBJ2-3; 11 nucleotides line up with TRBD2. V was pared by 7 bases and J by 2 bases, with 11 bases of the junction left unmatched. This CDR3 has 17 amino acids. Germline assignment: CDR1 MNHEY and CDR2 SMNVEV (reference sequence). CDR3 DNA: TGTGCCAGCACCTATTTCGGACTAGCGGGTATCACAGATACGCAGTATTTT. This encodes CASTYFGLAGITDTQYF.

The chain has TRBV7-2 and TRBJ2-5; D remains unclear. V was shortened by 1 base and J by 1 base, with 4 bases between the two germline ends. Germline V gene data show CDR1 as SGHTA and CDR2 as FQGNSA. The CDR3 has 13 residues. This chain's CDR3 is CASSLGTQETQYF. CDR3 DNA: TGTGCCAGCAGCTTAGGTACCCAAGAGACCCAGTACTTC.

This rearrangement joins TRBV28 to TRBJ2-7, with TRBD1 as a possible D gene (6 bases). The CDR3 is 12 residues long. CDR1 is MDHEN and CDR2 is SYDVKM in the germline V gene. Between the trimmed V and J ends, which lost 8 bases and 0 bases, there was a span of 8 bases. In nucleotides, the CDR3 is TGTGCCAGCCAGGGGAGCTCCTACGAGCAGTACTTC. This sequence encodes CASQGSSYEQYF.